This entry concerns a single T cell receptor (beta chain). Many counts were recorded for this clonotype. Its antigen remains unidentified. No base quality information exists; no much larger clone differs at one position. This sample is drawn from a study of human T cells and chemical hapten exposure (dated by TCRdb to 2020 to 2022). With regard to the full study: For sensitization, 2% DPC in acetone was applied to a roughly 2 cm by roughly 2 cm area of upper inner arm skin. Patch tests used Finn chambers with 0.01% DPC on the upper back, scored after 6 days by International Contact Dermatitis Research Group standards. The libraries were sequenced as a pool, and the TCR yield per sample differed mostly because of small variations in library volumes within the pool. In alopecia patients, the study followed how the peripheral blood TCR repertoire changed in vivo over primary and secondary sensitization to diphenylcyclopropenone (DPC), a hapten. Patients additionally received weekly therapeutic DPC doses to the scalp throughout the roughly 23-week study period. Some 29 alopecia patients gave blood for TCR sequencing at one to four time points (pre-sensitization, 2, 6 and 24 weeks). The mostly female patient cohort included alopecia areata with under or over 50% scalp involvement, alopecia totalis and alopecia universalis. Blood was sampled from patients pre-sensitization (week 0) and at 2, 6 and about 24 weeks after DPC sensitization.

Findings and caveats that apply to the study as a whole: Compared with pre-sensitization or healthy control sets, expanded TCRs formed significantly more large CDR3 similarity clusters, which is consistent with antigen-driven responses. Repeated subsampling changed both the strength of the expansion versus patch-test correlation and the threshold at which the correlation became significant. DPC sensitization did not change how many TCRs were above 1 in 1000 frequency, and no evidence was found of alterations in global repertoire structure. The number of PT1 expanded TCRs positively correlated with patch test score, significant at thresholds 8, 16 and 32 but not 4. Alopecia, a presumed autoimmune disease, was present in all patients, so the immune response of the patients might differ from that of healthy individuals.

Receptor libraries were prepared by RACE. The sequencer listed for this sample is NextSeq 500. During library preparation, unique molecular identifiers were attached to individual cDNA molecules so that TCRs could be counted quantitatively and reproducibly. Both TCR alpha and TCR beta chains were sequenced from each blood RNA sample. The source study handled its data this way. A median of roughly 98,000 TCRs per sample was observed, with a range of about 23,224 to 750,000. The Decombinator software suite was used to annotate V, J and CDR3 in the TCR reads. Every sample was subsampled to the same number of TCRs (28,000) for the PS versus PT1 abundance plots. TCRs were defined as expanded if absent before sensitization and observed at least eight times at the 2-week time point. TCRdb applied fastp at Q25 and MiXCR to the public reads, then kept only in-frame beta chains. Each CDR3 protein appears once, grouped with its most common genes and DNA. For this entry, the V and J calls and clone size follow TCRdb and not the study's own pipeline. The sample yields under 65,000 distinct CDR3 sequences; over 8% were counted once. The top ten clones comprise more than 13% of the sample.

The cysteine opens and the phenylalanine closes a CDR3 of 13 amino acids. Just the 39-base CDR3 DNA is kept, in frame starting at base 1. CDR1 and CDR2 are read off the germline V gene as SGHTA and FQGTGA. V and J are truncated by 5 bases and 1 base respectively, leaving an intervening sequence of 8 bases. Reading the label with the study, this specimen's time point is: pre-sensitization, week 0. The intended sense of this specimen's treatment or condition label: therapeutic diphenylcyclopropenone sensitization with weekly scalp DPC. At each patch-test visit, blood was drawn before the patch test was applied. Patients were eligible if aged 18 to 70, diagnosed with alopecia and judged suitable for DPC therapy, and pregnant patients were excluded. Total RNA was extracted from unfractionated whole blood collected in Tempus Blood RNA tubes.

In this chain, TRBV7-3 is recombined with TRBJ1-1; confidence is insufficient to name the D gene. The sequence came from a woman between 35 and 50 years old with alopecia areata. Some clones in this sample may be carry-over from other donors' samples. The sample consisted of whole blood, taken in connection with sensitization to the hapten diphenylcyclopropenone (DPC). The DNA is TGTGCCAGCAGCCCACGAGGGAACACTGAAGCTTTCTTT. Its protein is CASSPRGNTEAFF.